Listed below are T cell receptor beta chains from one sample, sequenced in a study of blood T cell repertoires in COVID-19. Clones were sequenced by immunoSEQ multiplex PCR, and TCRdb holds only the in-frame ones, with some missing. The table includes some 230,000 clones, roughly 80% detected once. Sequenced input: peripheral blood. The receptors here all came from a woman of 80 years or more with COVID-19, enrolled during active disease. CDR3s include the opening cysteine and the closing phenylalanine or tryptophan.

CDR3: CASRRTGKHEQYF
J: TRBJ2-7
V: TRBV27

CDR3: CASSRPGQGNYGYTF
J: TRBJ1-2
V: TRBV23-1

CDR3: CASSLNGRHAGSPLHF
J: TRBJ1-6
V: TRBV7-3

CDR3: CASSFGQRSTKNIQYF
J: TRBJ2-4
V: TRBV7-2

CDR3: CASSISGGTDYGYTF
J: TRBJ1-2
V: TRBV18

CDR3: CAINEDAGSTEAFF
J: TRBJ1-1
V: TRBV10-3

CDR3: CASSPGEEVEQFF
J: TRBJ2-1
V: TRBV5-1

CDR3: CASRLDRTQSPLHF
J: TRBJ1-6
V: TRBV6-5

CDR3: CATSLYTGANVLTF
J: TRBJ2-6
V: TRBV15

CDR3: CASSAQGYQPQHF
J: TRBJ1-5
V: TRBV5-1

CDR3: CAWTHSGANVLTF
J: TRBJ2-6
V: TRBV30

CDR3: CASSPRLAGTDTQYF
J: TRBJ2-3
V: TRBV7-3

CDR3: CASSQVGALGTGELFF
J: TRBJ2-2
V: TRBV4-3